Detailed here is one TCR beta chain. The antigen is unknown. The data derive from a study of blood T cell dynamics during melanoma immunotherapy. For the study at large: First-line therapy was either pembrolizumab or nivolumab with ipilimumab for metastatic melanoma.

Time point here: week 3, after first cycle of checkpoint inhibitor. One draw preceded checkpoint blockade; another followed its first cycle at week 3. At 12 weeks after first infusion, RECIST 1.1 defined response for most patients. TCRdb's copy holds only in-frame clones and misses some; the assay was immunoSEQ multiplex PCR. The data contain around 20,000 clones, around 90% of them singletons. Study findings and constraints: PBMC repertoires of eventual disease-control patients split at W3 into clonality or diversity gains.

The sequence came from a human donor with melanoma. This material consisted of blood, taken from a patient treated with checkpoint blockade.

The CDR3: CASSPGTWETEAFF. The CDR3 nucleotides are TGTGCCAGCAGTCCGGGGACCTGGGAGACTGAAGCTTTCTTT. The chain couples TRBV28 to TRBJ1-1, with a possible D match to TRBD1 (5 bases). CDR1 is MDHEN, CDR2 SYDVKM, per germline. The CDR3 spans 14 residues. V shed 5 bases and J shed 5 bases, with 15 bases lying between them. Combining the CDR3 with reference TRBV28 and TRBJ1-1 gives the whole variable domain DVKVTQSSRYLVKRTGEKVFLECVQDMDHENMFWYRQDPGLGLRLIYFSYDVKMKEKGDIPEGYSVSREKKERFSLILESASTNQTSMYLCASSPGTWETEAFFGQGTRLTVV.